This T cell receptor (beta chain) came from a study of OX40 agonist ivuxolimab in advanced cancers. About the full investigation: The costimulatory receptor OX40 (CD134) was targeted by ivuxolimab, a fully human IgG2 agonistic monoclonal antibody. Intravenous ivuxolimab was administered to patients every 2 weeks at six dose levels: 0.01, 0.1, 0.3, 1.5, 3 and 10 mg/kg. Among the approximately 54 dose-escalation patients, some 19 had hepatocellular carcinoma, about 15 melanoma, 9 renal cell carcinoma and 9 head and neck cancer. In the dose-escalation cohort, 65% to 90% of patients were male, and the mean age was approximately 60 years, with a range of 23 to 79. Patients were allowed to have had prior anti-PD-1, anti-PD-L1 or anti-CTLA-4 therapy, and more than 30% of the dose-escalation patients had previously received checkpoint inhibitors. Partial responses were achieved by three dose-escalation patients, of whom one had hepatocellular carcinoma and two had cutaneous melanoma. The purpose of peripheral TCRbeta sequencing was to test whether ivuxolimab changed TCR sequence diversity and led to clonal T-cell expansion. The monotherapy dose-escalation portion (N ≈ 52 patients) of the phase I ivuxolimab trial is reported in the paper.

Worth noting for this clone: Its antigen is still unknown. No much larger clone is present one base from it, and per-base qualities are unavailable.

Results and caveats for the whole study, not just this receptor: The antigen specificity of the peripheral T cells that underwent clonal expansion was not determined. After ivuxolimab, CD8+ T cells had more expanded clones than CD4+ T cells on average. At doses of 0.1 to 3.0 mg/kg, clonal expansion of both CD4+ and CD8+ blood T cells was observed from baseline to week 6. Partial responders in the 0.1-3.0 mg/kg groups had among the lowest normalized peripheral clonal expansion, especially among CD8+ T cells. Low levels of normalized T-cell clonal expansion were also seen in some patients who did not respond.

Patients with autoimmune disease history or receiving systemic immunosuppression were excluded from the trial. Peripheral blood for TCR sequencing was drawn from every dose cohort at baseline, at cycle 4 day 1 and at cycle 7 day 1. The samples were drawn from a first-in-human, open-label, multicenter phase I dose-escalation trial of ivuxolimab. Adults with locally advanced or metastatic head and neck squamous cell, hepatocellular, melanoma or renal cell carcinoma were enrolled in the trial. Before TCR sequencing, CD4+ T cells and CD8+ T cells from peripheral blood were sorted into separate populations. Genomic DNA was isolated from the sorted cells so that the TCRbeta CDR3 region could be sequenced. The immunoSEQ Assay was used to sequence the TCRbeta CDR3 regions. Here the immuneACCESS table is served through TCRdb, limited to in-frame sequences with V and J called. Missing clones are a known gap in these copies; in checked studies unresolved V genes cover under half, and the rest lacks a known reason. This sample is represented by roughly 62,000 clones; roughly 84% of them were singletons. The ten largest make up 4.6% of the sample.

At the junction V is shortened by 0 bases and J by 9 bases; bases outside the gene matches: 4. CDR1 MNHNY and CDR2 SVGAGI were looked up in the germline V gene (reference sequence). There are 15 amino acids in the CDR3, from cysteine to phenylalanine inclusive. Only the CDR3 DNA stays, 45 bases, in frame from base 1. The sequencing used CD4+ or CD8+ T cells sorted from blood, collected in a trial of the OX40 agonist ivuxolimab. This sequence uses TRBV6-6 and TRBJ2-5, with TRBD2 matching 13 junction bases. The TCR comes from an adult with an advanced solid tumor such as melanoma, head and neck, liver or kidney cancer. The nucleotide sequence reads TGTGCCAGCAGTTACTCGAGGACTAGCGGGAGTTCCCAGTACTTC. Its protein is CASSYSRTSGSSQYF.